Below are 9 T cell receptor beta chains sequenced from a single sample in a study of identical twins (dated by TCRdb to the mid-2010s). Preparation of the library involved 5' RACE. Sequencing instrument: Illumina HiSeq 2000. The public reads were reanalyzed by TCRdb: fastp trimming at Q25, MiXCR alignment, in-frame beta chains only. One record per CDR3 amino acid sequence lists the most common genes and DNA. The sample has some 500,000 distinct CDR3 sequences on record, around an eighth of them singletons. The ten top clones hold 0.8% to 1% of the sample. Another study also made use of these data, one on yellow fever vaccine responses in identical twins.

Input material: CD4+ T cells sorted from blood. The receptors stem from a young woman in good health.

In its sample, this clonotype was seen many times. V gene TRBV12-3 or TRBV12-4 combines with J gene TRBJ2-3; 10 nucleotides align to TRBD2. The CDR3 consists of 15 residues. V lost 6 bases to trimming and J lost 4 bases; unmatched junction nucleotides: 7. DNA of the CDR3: TGTGCCAGCAGCGCAAGCGGGAGGGCCGCAGATACGCAGTATTTT. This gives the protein CASSASGRAADTQYF.

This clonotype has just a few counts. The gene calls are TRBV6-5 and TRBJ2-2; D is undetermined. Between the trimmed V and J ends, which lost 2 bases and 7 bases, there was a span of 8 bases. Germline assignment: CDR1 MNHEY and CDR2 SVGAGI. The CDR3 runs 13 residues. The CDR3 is CASSYPLVGELFF. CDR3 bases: TGTGCCAGCAGTTACCCCCTTGTCGGGGAGCTGTTTTTT.

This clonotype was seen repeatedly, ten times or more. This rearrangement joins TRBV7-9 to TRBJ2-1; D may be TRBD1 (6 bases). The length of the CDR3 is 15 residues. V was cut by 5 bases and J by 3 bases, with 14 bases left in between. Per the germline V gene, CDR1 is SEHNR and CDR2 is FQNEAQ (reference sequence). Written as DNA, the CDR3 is TGTGCCAGCAGCCGGACAGACAGGAGCTACAATGAGCAGTTCTTC. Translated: CASSRTDRSYNEQFF.

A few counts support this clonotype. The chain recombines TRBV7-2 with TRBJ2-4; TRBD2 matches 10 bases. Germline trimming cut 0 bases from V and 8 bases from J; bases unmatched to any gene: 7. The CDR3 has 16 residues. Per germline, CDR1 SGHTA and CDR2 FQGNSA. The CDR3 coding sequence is TGTGCCAGCAGCTTAGCTCATCTAGCGGGAGAAGACATTCAGTACTTC. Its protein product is CASSLAHLAGEDIQYF. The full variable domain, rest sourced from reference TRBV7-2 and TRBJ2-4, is GAGVSQSPSNKVTEKGKDVELRCDPISGHTALYWYRQSLGQGLEFLIYFQGNSAPDKSGLPSDRFSAERTGGSVSTLTIQRTQQEDSAVYLCASSLAHLAGEDIQYFGAGTRLSVL.

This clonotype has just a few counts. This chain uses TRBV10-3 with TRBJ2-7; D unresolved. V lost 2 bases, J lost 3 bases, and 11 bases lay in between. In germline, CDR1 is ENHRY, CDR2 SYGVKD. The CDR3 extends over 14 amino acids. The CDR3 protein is CAISENSPGYEQYF. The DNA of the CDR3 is TGTGCCATCAGTGAGAACAGTCCGGGCTACGAGCAGTACTTC.

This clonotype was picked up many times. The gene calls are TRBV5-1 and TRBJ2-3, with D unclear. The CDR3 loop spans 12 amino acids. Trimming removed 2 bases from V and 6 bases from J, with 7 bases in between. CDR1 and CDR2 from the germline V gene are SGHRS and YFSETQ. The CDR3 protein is CASSLTSDTQYF. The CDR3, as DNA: TGCGCCAGCAGCTTAACGTCGGATACGCAGTATTTT.

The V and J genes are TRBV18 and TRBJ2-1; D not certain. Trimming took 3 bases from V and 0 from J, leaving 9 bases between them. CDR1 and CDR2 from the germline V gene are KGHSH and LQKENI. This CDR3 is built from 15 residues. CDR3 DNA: TGTGCCAGCTCACCTTCATTGTTCTCCTACAATGAGCAGTTCTTC. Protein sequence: CASSPSLFSYNEQFF.

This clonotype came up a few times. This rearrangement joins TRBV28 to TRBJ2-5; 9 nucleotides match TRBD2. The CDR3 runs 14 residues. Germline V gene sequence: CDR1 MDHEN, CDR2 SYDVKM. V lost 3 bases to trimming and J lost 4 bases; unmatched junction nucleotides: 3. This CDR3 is CASSFWREGETQYF. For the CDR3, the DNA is TGTGCCAGCAGTTTTTGGCGGGAGGGAGAGACCCAGTACTTC.

CDR3 amino acids: CAWTRGLNYEQYF. The CDR3 nucleotides are TGTGCCTGGACCAGGGGGCTTAACTACGAGCAGTACTTC. This sequence joins TRBV30 and TRBJ2-7; 8 bases line up with TRBD1. The CDR3 has 13 amino acids. Germline V CDR1 and CDR2: GTSNPN, SVGIG (reference sequence). Germline trimming cut 4 bases from V and 3 bases from J; bases unmatched to any gene: 5.